The T cell receptor (beta chain) under discussion was sequenced for a study of shared clonotypes between healthy human individuals. General study results and limits: Some clonotypes were shared by all four sorted-subset donors, while others were not shared. The non-shared ones had lower generation probabilities than the shared ones. Larger richness was generally estimated for naive than memory subsets.

Libraries were prepared by immunoSEQ multiplex PCR; TCRdb keeps only in-frame clonotypes and omits some of them. The sample has roughly 2,000,000 clones; just under 95% are singletons. On this clone: What it recognizes is unknown.

Naivety among CD8 cells was defined by CD45RO negativity and positive CCR7 selection, thereby excluding terminally differentiated effector memory CD45RA+ cells. The sequence came from a man aged 18 to 30 in good health. The sequenced sample was naive CD8+ T cells sorted from blood.

CDR3 sequence (DNA): TGTGCCAGCAGCATGGTCTCACTGGAGCAGTACTTC. It translates to CASSMVSLEQYF. The V and J genes are TRBV7-2 and TRBJ2-7; D call uncertain. V dropped 5 bases and J dropped 7 bases, with 12 bases sitting between them. CDR3 size: 12 residues. CDR1 is SGHTA and CDR2 is FQGNSA in the germline V gene.